This T cell receptor beta chain was found in a study of metastatic and nonmetastatic thyroid tumors. The germline CDR1 and CDR2 sequences are SGHRS and YFSETQ. The CDR3 has 15 residues. This clone was counted between two and nine times. This may stem from a read error, because a much larger clone lies one nucleotide away. TCRdb redid the clone calls on the PCR reads using MiXCR. The table includes around 64,000 clones, about 4% detected once. The entire patient cohort was treatment-naive prior to thyroid surgery. V is TRBV5-1 and J is TRBJ2-5; maybe TRBD1 (6 bases). Sequencing used blood. This clonotype was obtained from a female donor with papillary thyroid cancer or a benign thyroid nodule (not recorded which). Some clones in this sample may be carry-over from other donors' samples. The CDR3 DNA reads as TGCGTCAGCACCTTACAGGGAGCGGAGCAAGAGACCCAGTACTTC. Translating gives CVSTLQGAEQETQYF.